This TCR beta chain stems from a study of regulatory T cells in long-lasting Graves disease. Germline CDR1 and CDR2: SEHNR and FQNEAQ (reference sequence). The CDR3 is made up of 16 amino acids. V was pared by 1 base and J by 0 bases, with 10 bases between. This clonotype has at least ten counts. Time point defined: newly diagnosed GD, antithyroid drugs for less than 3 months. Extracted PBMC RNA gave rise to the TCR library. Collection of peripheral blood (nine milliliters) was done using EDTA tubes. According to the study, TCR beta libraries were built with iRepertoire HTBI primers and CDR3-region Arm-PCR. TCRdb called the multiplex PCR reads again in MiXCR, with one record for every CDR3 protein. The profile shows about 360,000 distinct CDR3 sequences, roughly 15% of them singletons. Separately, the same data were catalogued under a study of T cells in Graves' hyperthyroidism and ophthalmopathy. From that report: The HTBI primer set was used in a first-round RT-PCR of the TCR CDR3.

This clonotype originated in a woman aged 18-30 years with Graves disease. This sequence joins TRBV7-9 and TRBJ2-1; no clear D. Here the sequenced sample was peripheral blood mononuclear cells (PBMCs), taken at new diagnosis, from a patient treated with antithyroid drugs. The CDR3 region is CASSLVLASSYNEQFF. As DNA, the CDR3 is TGTGCCAGCAGCTTAGTTTTAGCAAGCTCCTACAATGAGCAGTTCTTC.